One sample yielded the 19 T cell receptor beta chains listed below, sequenced in a study of T-cell reconstitution after alpha-beta-depleted transplantation in children (dated by TCRdb to about 2016). Library preparation employed PCR. TCRdb lists the instrument as Illumina HiSeq 2500. To normalize quantification of the TCRbeta repertoire, the TCR libraries were built with molecular barcoding that relied on unique molecular identifiers. Starting from the raw public reads, TCRdb applied fastp trimming at Q25, assembled clones with MiXCR and retained in-frame beta chains. Duplicate CDR3 protein sequences are folded into a single record with the most common DNA and genes. Present in this sample are about 340,000 distinct CDR3 sequences, over 9% of which were seen just once. The ten largest make up 2% to 3% of the sample. Sequenced here: PBMCs from the stem cell graft donor, sampled from the stem cell graft. Receptor source: a human donor who donated a stem cell graft to a child with acute lymphoblastic leukemia.

The sample holds many counts of this clonotype. The rearrangement joins TRBV5-1 to TRBJ1-2; TRBD1 might be the D (5 bases). In germline, CDR1 is SGHRS, CDR2 YFSETQ. CDR3 length: 14 amino acids. Trimming cost V 4 bases and J 1 base, with 11 bases left between them. This chain's CDR3 is CASSDGQVNYGYTF. CDR3 DNA: TGCGCCAGCAGCGACGGACAAGTTAACTATGGCTACACCTTC.

This clonotype appeared a few times. The chain is built from TRBV19 and TRBJ2-1; tentatively, D is TRBD2 (5 bases). The CDR3 spans 16 residues. Germline V gene sequence: CDR1 LNHDA, CDR2 SQIVND (reference sequence). V was pared by 6 bases and J by 0 bases, with 15 bases between. The CDR3 reads CASSSFPGSSYNEQFF. The CDR3 bases are TGTGCCAGTAGCTCTTTCCCGGGGAGCTCCTACAATGAGCAGTTCTTC.

This clonotype was seen once. CDR3: CASSQEGSYYEQYF. DNA of the CDR3: TGCGCCAGCAGCCAAGAAGGCTCCTATTACGAGCAGTACTTC. The chain recombines TRBV4-1 with TRBJ2-7; D unclear. The CDR3 covers 14 residues. Germline values: CDR1 MGHRA, CDR2 YSYEKL. V dropped 0 bases and J dropped 4 bases, with 10 bases sitting between them.

The chain has TRBV7-2 and TRBJ1-3; D gene ambiguous. CDR3 size: 14 residues. Germline CDR1 is SGHTA and CDR2 is FQGNSA. Trimming cost V 5 bases and J 4 bases, with 12 bases left between them. CDR3 nucleotide sequence: TGTGCCAGCAGCCCCAGAGGTTACGGAAACACCATATATTTT. As protein: CASSPRGYGNTIYF.

V and J are TRBV6-5 and TRBJ1-1, with TRBD1 identical over 8 bases. Germline CDR1 MNHEY, CDR2 SVGAGI. The CDR3 covers 14 residues. The J segment lost 4 bases and the V segment lost 5 bases, leaving 6 bases of the junction unmatched. CDR3 protein: CASSRRQGSTEAFF. DNA of the CDR3: TGTGCCAGCAGTCGCCGACAGGGGAGCACTGAAGCTTTCTTT.

This sequence joins TRBV10-1 and TRBJ2-7, with D perhaps TRBD1 or TRBD2 (5 bases each). CDR3 length: 15 amino acids. The V gene's germline CDR1 is WNHNN and CDR2 SYGVQD (reference sequence). V was shortened by 7 bases and J by 1 base, with 17 bases between the two germline ends. The CDR3 nucleotides read TGCGCCAGCACCGGACCCGGGACGGAGTCCTACGAGCAGTACTTC. Translated, it gives CASTGPGTESYEQYF.

This clonotype was found a few times. This chain uses TRBV12-3 or TRBV12-4 with TRBJ2-4; the D gene could be TRBD1 or TRBD2 (5 bases each). Trimming stripped 2 bases from V and 6 bases from J, with 20 bases between. The CDR3 extends over 17 amino acids. The CDR3 DNA is TGTGCCAGCAGTTTATACAACTCCGGGACCGTGACAAACATTCAGTACTTC. Its translation is CASSLYNSGTVTNIQYF.

The chain joins TRBV5-1 to TRBJ2-3; 8 nucleotides line up with TRBD2. The J segment lost 2 bases and the V segment lost 2 bases, leaving 4 bases of the junction unmatched. The CDR3 is made up of 15 amino acids. Germline V gene lookup returns CDR1 SGHRS and CDR2 YFSETQ. CDR3 nucleotides: TGCGCCAGCAGCTTTTTTAGCGGGAACACAGATACGCAGTATTTT. Translation gives CASSFFSGNTDTQYF. Supplemented by reference TRBV5-1 and TRBJ2-3, the full variable domain reads KAGVTQTPRYLIKTRGQQVTLSCSPISGHRSVSWYQQTPGQGLQFLFEYFSETQRNKGNFPGRFSGRQFSNSRSEMNVSTLELGDSALYLCASSFFSGNTDTQYFGPGTRLTVL.

In its sample, this clonotype was seen a few times. The J gene is TRBJ1-4, the V gene TRBV7-2; weak D call: TRBD1 (6 bases). The CDR3 loop spans 15 amino acids. V gave up 0 bases and J gave up 4 bases, with 9 bases separating them. The germline gives CDR1 SGHTA, CDR2 FQGNSA. The CDR3 loop reads CASSLALRGNEKLFF. The CDR3 DNA is TGTGCCAGCAGCTTAGCTCTCAGGGGTAATGAAAAACTGTTTTTT.

J is TRBJ2-2 and V is TRBV19; weak D call: TRBD2 (6 bases). The germline V gene encodes CDR1 LNHDA and CDR2 SQIVND (reference sequence). V lost 3 bases, J lost 6 bases, and 11 bases lay in between. This CDR3 is 14 amino acids long. CDR3 amino acids: CASSIRGSPGELFF. In DNA, the CDR3 is TGTGCCAGTAGTATTCGGGGGTCCCCCGGGGAGCTGTTTTTT.

The chain recombines TRBV4-2 with TRBJ1-4; TRBD1 aligns across 7 bases. Germline CDR1 is LGHNA and CDR2 is YNFKEQ. The CDR3 extends over 16 amino acids. With V trimmed by 2 bases and J by 0 bases, 3 bases remained unmatched. The CDR3 sequence is CASSQTGQATNEKLFF. The CDR3 bases are TGTGCCAGCAGCCAAACCGGACAGGCAACTAATGAAAAACTGTTTTTT.

The V gene is TRBV7-9, the J gene TRBJ1-2; TRBD1 might be the D (5 bases). With 1 base removed from V and 4 bases from J, the gap between germline ends came to 19 bases. Germline values: CDR1 SEHNR, CDR2 FQNEAQ (reference sequence). This CDR3 region has 17 residues. DNA for the CDR3: TGTGCCAGCAGCTTAGGGGCCCTAGGGGCGGGATCCTATGGCTACACCTTC. This gives the protein CASSLGALGAGSYGYTF.

This rearrangement joins TRBV5-1 to TRBJ2-2, with D possibly being TRBD1 or TRBD2 (5 bases each). The germline CDR1 and CDR2 sequences are SGHRS and YFSETQ. The CDR3 loop spans 14 amino acids. Trimming stripped 1 base from V and 6 bases from J, with 10 bases between. CDR3 nucleotide sequence: TGCGCCAGCAGCTTGTACCAGGGAGCCGGGGAGCTGTTTTTT. This gives the protein CASSLYQGAGELFF.

This clonotype has more than one count but fewer than ten. This sequence joins TRBV11-2 and TRBJ2-7, with TRBD2 matching over 15 bases. Germline V gene data show CDR1 as SGHAT and CDR2 as FQNNGV. V gave up 1 base and J gave up 4 bases; unmatched junction bases: 14. This CDR3 is 20 amino acids long. This CDR3 is CASSLGDRPGLAGGLYEQYF. CDR3 nucleotides: TGTGCCAGCAGCTTAGGAGACAGACCGGGACTAGCGGGAGGTCTGTACGAGCAGTACTTC.

The rearrangement joins TRBV6-2 or TRBV6-3 to TRBJ2-5; 8 bases line up with TRBD1. The CDR3 has 15 amino acids. Germline V gene data show CDR1 as MNHEY and CDR2 as SVGEGT. The V and J ends lost 7 bases and 5 bases, in that order; junction bases with no gene match: 12. CDR3 region: CASTSMGQVWETQYF. The CDR3 DNA follows: TGTGCCAGCACCTCTATGGGACAGGTCTGGGAGACCCAGTACTTC.

The V and J genes are TRBV20-1 and TRBJ2-3; no reliable D call. Looked up from germline, CDR1 is DFQATT and CDR2 is SNEGSKA (reference sequence). V was clipped by 7 bases and J by 3 bases, with 14 bases between them. The CDR3 covers 13 residues. CDR3 protein: CSVRDEQTDTQYF. Written as DNA, the CDR3 is TGCAGTGTCCGCGATGAGCAGACAGATACGCAGTATTTT.

V and J are TRBV6-1 and TRBJ1-5; D uncertain. This CDR3 region has 13 residues. The V end lost 10 bases, the J end lost 3 bases, and 13 bases lay between the germline ends. Germline V gene lookup returns CDR1 MNHNS and CDR2 SASEGT. DNA of the CDR3: TGTGCCACTTCGACCGCATTCAATCAGCCCCAGCATTTT. Amino acids: CATSTAFNQPQHF.

A single count supports this clonotype. The J gene is TRBJ1-1, the V gene TRBV20-1, with D unclear. V lost 1 base and J 8 bases, leaving 8 bases between the germline ends. Germline loops: CDR1 DFQATT, CDR2 SNEGSKA (reference sequence). This CDR3 comprises 11 residues. The CDR3 is CSARGLLEAFF. The CDR3 nucleotides are TGCAGTGCTAGAGGACTCCTCGAAGCTTTCTTT.

The CDR3 coding sequence is TGTGCCAGCAGTTTTGTGGGCAATGAGCAGTTCTTC. Protein product: CASSFVGNEQFF. V gene TRBV12-3 or TRBV12-4 combines with J gene TRBJ2-1; no definite D call. V was shortened by 3 bases and J by 6 bases, with 6 bases between the two germline ends. This CDR3 is built from 12 residues.